This entry is about one T cell receptor beta chain. Clones were read by immunoSEQ multiplex PCR, and TCRdb kept only the in-frame ones, dropping some. The table has under 300,000 clones, roughly 93% seen once. Germline CDR1 and CDR2: SNHLY and FYNNEI. The CDR3 runs to 14 residues. Trimming took off 6 bases at V and 0 bases at J, with 9 bases between the two ends. The sample belongs to a study of blood T cell repertoires in COVID-19. Study details: Spain, Italy and the United States supplied samples that represented acute and convalescent COVID-19.

The cohort comprised adults aged roughly 18 to 100 years residing in about two dozen US areas. This receptor was obtained from a middle-aged woman with acute COVID-19. The rearrangement uses TRBV2 and TRBJ2-1; D not resolved. The sequenced sample consisted of PBMCs or T cells enriched from blood (not recorded which). The CDR3 DNA reads TGTGCCAGCAGCCAACTGAGCTCCTACAATGAGCAGTTCTTC. It is translated as CASSQLSSYNEQFF. Based on the CDR3 plus reference TRBV2 and TRBJ2-1, the full variable domain is EPEVTQTPSHQVTQMGQEVILRCVPISNHLYFYWYRQILGQKVEFLVSFYNNEISEKSEIFDDQFSVERPDGSNFTLKIRSTKLEDSAMYFCASSQLSSYNEQFFGPGTRLTVL.